What follows are 17 T cell receptor beta chains derived from one specimen sequenced in a study of T cell repertoires in cytomegalovirus infection (dated by TCRdb to between 2018 and 2020). The sequencing machine was an Illumina HiSeq 1500. TCRdb passed the public sequencing reads through fastp at Q25 and MiXCR, retaining productive beta sequences. Records with the same CDR3 protein are collapsed into one entry carrying the most frequent genes and DNA. This sample holds about 150,000 distinct CDR3 sequences; about a quarter were observed only once. The ten largest clonotypes hold 10% to 11% of the sample. Sequenced sample: PBMCs. The receptors were gathered from a human donor in good health (CMV status not recorded). Some clones in this sample may be carry-over from other donors' samples.

This clonotype was counted a few times. The chain joins TRBV7-6 to TRBJ2-2; tentative D call: TRBD2 (5 bases). This CDR3 comprises 17 residues. With 6 bases removed from V and 0 bases from J, the gap between germline ends came to 17 bases. Per the germline V gene, CDR1 is SGHVS and CDR2 is FNYEAQ. The CDR3 loop reads CASSPGSVSANTGELFF. CDR3 DNA sequence: TGTGCCAGCAGTCCGGGGTCCGTGAGCGCGAACACCGGGGAGCTGTTTTTT.

The table lists this clonotype with a few counts. The V call is TRBV15, the J call TRBJ2-6; 8 bases line up with TRBD1. With V trimmed by 0 bases and J by 0 bases, 7 bases remained unmatched. The CDR3 totals 19 residues. The V gene's germline CDR1 is LNHNV and CDR2 YYDKDF (reference sequence). The CDR3 DNA reads as TGTGCCACCAGCAGAGATCCGGACAGGGTACCCTCTGGGGCCAACGTCCTGACTTTC. Translation gives CATSRDPDRVPSGANVLTF.

The V and J genes are TRBV4-1 and TRBJ2-1; possible D gene TRBD2, 5 bases. Germline V gene lookup returns CDR1 MGHRA and CDR2 YSYEKL. This CDR3 has 18 residues. V was cut by 0 bases and J by 0 bases, with 15 bases left in between. The CDR3 sequence: CASSQDRGVGSSYNEQFF. The CDR3 DNA follows: TGCGCCAGCAGCCAAGACCGGGGAGTGGGTAGCTCCTACAATGAGCAGTTCTTC.

Judged by abundance, this clonotype is medium-sized. This sequence joins TRBV7-2 and TRBJ1-4; 9 bases are a match to TRBD1. This CDR3 is 14 amino acids long. Per germline, CDR1 SGHTA and CDR2 FQGNSA. The V and J ends lost 5 bases and 8 bases, in that order; junction bases with no gene match: 6. The CDR3, as DNA: TGTGCCAGCAGCACGGGACAGGGAGACGAAAAACTGTTTTTT. This translates into CASSTGQGDEKLFF.

This clonotype has a handful of counts. The V and J genes are TRBV5-6 and TRBJ2-7; 13 positions agree with TRBD2. Germline V CDR1 and CDR2: SGHDT, YYEEEE. Unmatched junction bases numbered 10, after V lost 3 bases and J lost 7 bases. The CDR3 is 16 residues long. This chain's CDR3 is CASSSLLAGGEWEQYF. In DNA form, the CDR3 reads TGTGCCAGCAGCTCGTTACTAGCGGGGGGGGAGTGGGAGCAGTACTTC.

The table lists this clonotype with many counts. V usage is TRBV7-2 and J usage is TRBJ2-7; 8 bases are shared with TRBD1. This CDR3 region has 14 residues. Germline CDR1 and CDR2: SGHTA and FQGNSA. Losses at the gene ends were 6 bases for V and 2 bases for J; bases not matched to a gene: 6. The CDR3 region is CASSPGQGPYEQYF. DNA of the CDR3: TGTGCCAGCAGTCCTGGACAGGGTCCCTACGAGCAGTACTTC.

This clonotype was recorded a few times. The gene calls are TRBV4-1 and TRBJ2-3; D call uncertain. The length of the CDR3 is 14 residues. Germline V gene data show CDR1 as MGHRA and CDR2 as YSYEKL. Trimming took off 0 bases at V and 2 bases at J, with 6 bases between the two ends. CDR3 in DNA: TGCGCCAGCAGCCAAGAAAGGACCACAGATACGCAGTATTTT. Translation gives CASSQERTTDTQYF.

This clonotype was recorded at least ten times. The chain is built from TRBV11-2 and TRBJ2-3; D is unresolved. V lost 3 bases to trimming and J lost 0 bases, with 16 bases between them. The CDR3 has 17 amino acids. In germline, CDR1 is SGHAT, CDR2 FQNNGV. The CDR3 loop reads CASSFGPGSFSTDTQYF. The CDR3 DNA is TGTGCCAGCAGCTTCGGTCCTGGGTCTTTTAGCACAGATACGCAGTATTTT.

In its sample, this clonotype was seen a few times. This sequence joins TRBV27 and TRBJ1-4; the D is unclear. This CDR3 is 13 amino acids long. Trimming cost V 5 bases and J 3 bases, with 7 bases left between them. Germline values: CDR1 MNHEY, CDR2 SMNVEV (reference sequence). The DNA of the CDR3 is TGTGCCAGCAGTATTGTACCTAATGAAAAACTGTTTTTT. Its translation is CASSIVPNEKLFF. The whole variable domain, remainder taken from reference TRBV27 and TRBJ1-4, is EAQVTQNPRYLITVTGKKLTVTCSQNMNHEYMSWYRQDPGLGLRQIYYSMNVEVTDKGDVPEGYKVSRKEKRNFPLILESPSPNQTSLYFCASSIVPNEKLFFGSGTQLSVL.

The chain links TRBV28 to TRBJ2-1; D call uncertain. This CDR3 has 12 residues. V was trimmed by 2 bases and J by 6 bases, leaving 5 bases between them. Germline-derived CDR1 and CDR2 are MDHEN and SYDVKM. CDR3 region: CASSLVSNEQFF. CDR3 nucleotides: TGTGCCAGCAGTTTAGTTAGCAATGAGCAGTTCTTC.

This clonotype was seen a handful of times. The rearrangement uses TRBV9 and TRBJ2-6; no definite D call. This CDR3 spans 15 amino acids. With 4 bases removed from V and 1 base from J, the gap between germline ends came to 9 bases. The germline CDR1 and CDR2 sequences are SGDLS and YYNGEE. The chain's CDR3 is CASSPPDSGANVLTF. In DNA form, the CDR3 reads TGTGCCAGCAGCCCGCCAGATTCTGGGGCCAACGTCCTGACTTTC.

Comments on this clonotype: A much larger clone lies a single base off, so this may be a read error. The V and J genes are TRBV12-3 or TRBV12-4 and TRBJ2-1; perhaps TRBD1 as D (6 bases). The CDR3 length is 16 residues. The germline V and J ends were trimmed by 2 bases and 6 bases, with 17 bases remaining between them. This CDR3 reads CASSLSRGTIFNEQFF. The CDR3 DNA is TGTGCCAGCAGTTTATCCCGAGGGACAATTTTCAATGAGCAGTTCTTC.

This clonotype was counted at least ten times. This chain connects TRBV7-2 to TRBJ1-6, with no clear D. The CDR3 has 17 residues. Germline-derived CDR1 and CDR2 are SGHTA and FQGNSA. Trimming stripped 1 base from V and 6 bases from J, with 16 bases between. DNA for the CDR3: TGTGCCAGCAGCTTAGATGGCAGGATTTCTCTTAATTCACCCCTCCACTTT. Translating gives CASSLDGRISLNSPLHF.

At least ten counts were recorded for this clonotype. Germline is not matched at one junction end, which may reflect a read error. CDR3 sequence reads: CASSLDGGNQPQHF. For the CDR3, the DNA is TGCGCCAGCAGCTTAGACGGGGGCAACCAGCCCCAGCATTTT. The rearrangement joins TRBV5-1 to TRBJ1-5; perhaps TRBD1 as D (6 bases). The CDR3 is made up of 14 amino acids. Germline CDR1 SGHRS, CDR2 YFSETQ.

This clonotype was recorded many times. The chain joins TRBV7-6 to TRBJ2-7; perhaps TRBD1 as D (6 bases). Trimming removed 1 base at V and 5 bases at J, with 15 bases between. Germline V gene data show CDR1 as SGHVS and CDR2 as FNYEAQ. The CDR3 covers 15 residues. This chain's CDR3 is CASSLGDLQGNEQYF. The CDR3 DNA reads as TGTGCCAGCAGCTTAGGAGATCTTCAGGGGAACGAGCAGTACTTC.

This chain connects TRBV5-1 to TRBJ2-1; D unclear. Germline CDR1 reads SGHRS; CDR2 reads YFSETQ. Trimming removed 5 bases at V and 7 bases at J, with 13 bases between. The CDR3 sequence is 13 residues long. The CDR3 coding sequence is TGCGCCAGCAGGTCCGTTCTAGGGAATGAGCAGTTCTTC. This translates into CASRSVLGNEQFF.

The gene calls are TRBV7-6 and TRBJ1-3; D remains ambiguous. Germline V gene lookup returns CDR1 SGHVS and CDR2 FNYEAQ. The V gene lost 5 bases and the J gene lost 0 bases, with 14 bases spanning the gap. The CDR3 covers 16 residues. The DNA of the CDR3 is TGTGCCAGCAGCGAGGCCGGACGCAGCTCTGGAAACACCATATATTTT. Its translation: CASSEAGRSSGNTIYF.